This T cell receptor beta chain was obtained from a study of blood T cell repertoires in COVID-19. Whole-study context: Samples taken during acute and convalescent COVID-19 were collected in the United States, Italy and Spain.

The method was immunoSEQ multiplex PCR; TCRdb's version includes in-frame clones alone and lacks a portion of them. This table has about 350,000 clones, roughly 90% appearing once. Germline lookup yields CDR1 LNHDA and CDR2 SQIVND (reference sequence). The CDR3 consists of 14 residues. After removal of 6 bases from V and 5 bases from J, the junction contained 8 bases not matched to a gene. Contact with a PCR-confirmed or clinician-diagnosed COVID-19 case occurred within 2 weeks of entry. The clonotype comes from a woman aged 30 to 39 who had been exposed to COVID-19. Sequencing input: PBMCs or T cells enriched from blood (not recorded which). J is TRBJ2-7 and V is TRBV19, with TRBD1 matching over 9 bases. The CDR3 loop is CASSWDREGNEQYF. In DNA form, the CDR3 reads TGTGCCAGTAGCTGGGACAGGGAGGGCAACGAGCAGTACTTC.